In its sample, the clone carrying this TCR beta chain was seen many times. Its matching antigen is unknown. TCRdb reprocessed the reads with MiXCR, giving one entry per CDR3 protein. Of roughly 340,000 distinct CDR3 sequences in the sample, under 35% were seen once. This entry belongs to a study of T cell repertoires in cytomegalovirus infection. Across the whole study: Both recently identified HLA-C-restricted and well-studied HLA-B-restricted CMV epitopes were used in the study. Public TCR beta signatures were indicative of both CMV infection and a matching HLA type. Notes on the study in general: Within the response measured ex vivo, HLA-C-restricted CMV-specific TCR beta clonotypes were dominant. The study identified carriers of CMV plus the relevant HLA from cumulative public TCR beta family frequency.

This CDR3 spans 16 amino acids. Trimming took off 3 bases at V and 3 bases at J, with 17 bases between the two ends. Sequenced material: cultured PBMCs, taken from culture after CMV antigen stimulation. V usage is TRBV12-3 or TRBV12-4 and J usage is TRBJ1-1; D remains ambiguous. The sequence was obtained from a human donor in good health (CMV status not recorded). Some clones in this sample may be carry-over from other donors' samples. This CDR3 reads CASSFGGVSIDTEAFF. In DNA form, the CDR3 reads TGTGCCAGCAGTTTTGGTGGCGTTTCCATAGACACTGAAGCTTTCTTT.